A selection of T cell receptor beta chains follows, all from one sample in a study of CD8+CD57+ T cells in acquired aplastic anemia. TCRdb analysed the reads with MiXCR anew, one entry per CDR3 protein. This sample carries about 40,000 distinct CDR3 sequences, over 55% of them seen once, and the ten largest clones take 50% to 65%. The sequencing sample was made of sorted CD4+, CD8+, or CD8+CD57+ T cells (not recorded which) from PBMCs. The receptors derive from a human donor with aplastic anemia. Both conserved end residues are part of each CDR3. The D gene is left open where the match is weak. A clone size is listed for some rows: how often the clone was seen (once, few, many), or a class if it is expanded.

clone_size	d_call	v_call	j_call	cdr3_nt	cdr3_aa
many	TRBD2	TRBV7-9	TRBJ2-7	TGTGCCAGCAGCCCTCCAGCCCGCGGGGGTTCCTACGAGCAGTACTTC	CASSPPARGGSYEQYF
many	.	TRBV11-2	TRBJ2-1	TGTGCCAGCAGCCCCGGGGGTCGGGATCTTGATGAGCAGTTCTTC	CASSPGGRDLDEQFF
many	.	TRBV3-1	TRBJ1-2	TGTGCCAGCAGCCCCAGGCGGAGGGCAGGCCCAGAGGCTAACTATGGCTACACCTTC	CASSPRRRAGPEANYGYTF
many	TRBD1	TRBV9	TRBJ1-1	TGTGCCAGCAGCGTGGGACAGGGGTCTGAAGCTTTCTTT	CASSVGQGSEAFF
.	.	TRBV2	TRBJ2-7	TGTGCCAGCGGCTTCTTTCGGGACTTATACGAGCAGTACTTC	CASGFFRDLYEQYF
.	.	TRBV29-1	TRBJ1-5	TGCAGCGCAATCGAAGGGACCAATAGCAATCAGCCCCAGCATTTT	CSAIEGTNSNQPQHF
many	.	TRBV9	TRBJ2-5	TGTGCCAGCAGCCCGCGCGGGGCGGGGCCCCAAGAGACCCAGTACTTC	CASSPRGAGPQETQYF
.	.	TRBV25-1	TRBJ1-3	TGTGCCACCAAGAGGGAGGCCGGAACCATATATTTT	CATKREAGTIYF
.	.	TRBV2	TRBJ2-3	TGTGCCAGCAGTGCCGCTAACACAGATACGCAGTATTTT	CASSAANTDTQYF
.	TRBD1	TRBV20-1	TRBJ1-6	TGCAGTGCTTCGACAGGGGGAAGTAATTCACCCCTCCACTTT	CSASTGGSNSPLHF
.	TRBD2	TRBV6-1	TRBJ2-7	TGTGCCAGCAGCCGGGTGACGGGGAGGGACGAGCAGTACTTC	CASSRVTGRDEQYF
.	TRBD2	TRBV7-2	TRBJ2-5	TGTGCCAGCAGCCTTCTCGGGACTAGCGTGGGGGAGACCCAGTACTTC	CASSLLGTSVGETQYF
.	TRBD2	TRBV7-9	TRBJ2-5	TGTGCCAGCAGCGGGGGACTAGCGGGGCTAGAGACCCAGTACTTC	CASSGGLAGLETQYF